Below, one TCR beta chain is given with its context. What this receptor recognizes is not known. No base-level quality is on record; no much larger clone is a single base apart. These data belong to a study of blood T cell repertoires in COVID-19 (dated by TCRdb to 2018 to 2020). General notes on the study: Samples from collaborators originated in the United States, Italy and Spain and spanned both the acute and convalescent phases of COVID-19. The prospective study material was composed of cDNA or gDNA derived from T cells, B-cell-depleted T cells, or PBMCs. Samples came from the ongoing ImmuneRACE study (first 160 participants) plus 1,254 subjects from 6 global collaborators. Where available, HLA class I and class II types were taken from metadata supplied by the sample provider and were not determined by assay-based typing. A de-identified subject ID, COVID-19 status, age in years and sex were almost always included in the sample metadata. Deeply sampled blood TCRbeta repertoires from subjects exposed to, actively infected with, or recovered from COVID-19 were included in the dataset. The repertoires were made available in a free public database intended to serve as a resource for research on the immune response to SARS-CoV-2. Overall study outcomes, separate from this receptor: How much clinical and demographic metadata was included differed by source and by participant, and the metadata was provided uncurated.

Between the V and J ends, shortened by 8 bases and 5 bases respectively, the junction contains 24 bases. The CDR3 goes from the cysteine to the phenylalanine over 15 residues. The CDR3 DNA has 45 bases and is translated from base 1. Based on the germline V gene, the CDR1 and CDR2 sequences are SQVTM and ANQGSEA. Whole blood was collected in K2EDTA tubes by collaborating institutions according to the institutions' own protocols. Collaborator samples were shipped for TCRbeta analysis as frozen whole blood, isolated PBMCs, or DNA extracted from either sample type. TCRbeta CDR3 regions were amplified from genomic DNA using the immunoSEQ Assay, a bias-controlled multiplex PCR. The published analysis was carried out like this. The number of nucleated cells in each sample was estimated by amplification of reference gene primers within the assay. To quantify the absolute abundance of each unique TCRbeta CDR3 rearrangement, sequence reads were collapsed and filtered. For each sample, productive Simpson clonality was calculated as the square root of Simpson's diversity index over productive rearrangements. The table comes from immuneACCESS by way of TCRdb, which keeps in-frame sequences with V and J called. Part of the clones is missing from these tables; in studies checked, under half for an unresolved V gene and the rest for unknown reasons. That table supplies the V and J calls and clone size; D and trimming were determined from the DNA. This sample holds about 200,000 clones; 65% to 90% were observed only once. The top ten clones comprise approximately 6% of the sample.

The sequencing input was peripheral blood. This clonotype was obtained from a man older than 75 with acute or convalescent COVID-19. The chain is encoded by TRBV29-1 joined to TRBJ2-5; the D gene is perhaps TRBD2, from 6 matching bases. In nucleotide form, the sequence is TGCAGCCTTGCCCTTTTAGCGGTTCCAGGCGAGACCCAGTACTTC. This sequence encodes CSLALLAVPGETQYF.